Below, 7 T cell receptor beta chains from the same sample are listed, as sequenced in a study of molecular identifiers for immune sequencing clone quantification. TCRdb re-analysed the PCR reads in MiXCR, keeping a single row per CDR3 protein. The top ten hold about 0.74% of the sample, which has under 350,000 distinct CDR3 sequences, about a quarter seen once. Sample: naive CD8+ T cells from blood, with Jurkat cell RNA spiked in. Subset here: FACS-sorted CD8+CD4-CCR7+CD45RA+ naive T cells. These receptors were taken from a human donor in good health. Some libraries in this study had Jurkat cell RNA spiked in.

Details on this clonotype: A read error is possible here, since a much larger clone lies one base away. No conserved phenylalanine or tryptophan ends this CDR3, so it is likely a read error. The chain couples TRBV4-3 to TRBJ2-7; D gene ambiguous. Germline CDR1 reads LGHNA; CDR2 reads YSLEER. V was trimmed by 1 base and J by 2 bases, leaving 12 bases between them. The CDR3 consists of 15 residues. CDR3 sequence: CASSQVISSTYEQYL. Written as DNA, the CDR3 is TGCGCCAGCAGCCAAGTAATTTCCAGCACCTACGAGCAGTACCTC.

The gene calls are TRBV15 and TRBJ2-1; no clear D. Germline assignment: CDR1 LNHNV and CDR2 YYDKDF (reference sequence). The CDR3 has 16 amino acids. Trimming cost V 3 bases and J 2 bases, with 14 bases left between them. The CDR3, as DNA: TGTGCCACCAGCAGCCTCGGAGTCGAACCCTACAATGAGCAGTTCTTC. Its protein is CATSSLGVEPYNEQFF.

This rearrangement joins TRBV7-8 to TRBJ1-4, with D possibly matching TRBD1 (5 bases). Trimming pared 3 bases from V and 7 bases from J, leaving 15 bases between. This CDR3 is built from 15 residues. CDR1 is SGHVS, CDR2 FQNEAQ, per germline. This CDR3 is CASSLPEGNSEKLFF. The DNA of the CDR3 is TGTGCCAGCAGCTTGCCTGAGGGGAATAGTGAAAAACTGTTTTTT.

There are many counts of this clonotype. The rearrangement links TRBV28 to TRBJ2-7; TRBD2 matches at 10 bases. With 6 bases clipped from V and 4 bases from J, the junction kept 9 bases outside the gene matches. Germline V gives CDR1 MDHEN, CDR2 SYDVKM. This CDR3 comprises 15 residues. The CDR3 DNA sequence: TGTGCCAGCAGCTCCAGCGGGAGGGCTCTGTACGAGCAGTACTTC. As protein: CASSSSGRALYEQYF.

This clonotype was seen a few times. The CDR3 loop is CASSSLDRGGEQYF. CDR3 nucleotide sequence: TGTGCCAGCAGCTCCCTAGACCGGGGAGGGGAGCAGTACTTC. The V gene is TRBV13, the J gene TRBJ2-7, with TRBD2 identical over 7 bases. Germline CDR1 and CDR2: PRHDT and FYEKMQ (reference sequence). The J segment lost 7 bases and the V segment lost 4 bases, leaving 10 bases of the junction unmatched. This CDR3 is 14 amino acids long. Together with reference TRBV13 and TRBJ2-7, the CDR3 gives the full variable domain: AAGVIQSPRHLIKEKRETATLKCYPIPRHDTVYWYQQGPGQDPQFLISFYEKMQSDKGSIPDRFSAQQFSDYHSELNMSSLELGDSALYFCASSSLDRGGEQYFGPGTRLTVT.

Ten or more counts support this clonotype. The genes are TRBV29-1 and TRBJ2-2; TRBD1 might be the D (6 bases). Germline CDR1 is SQVTM and CDR2 is ANQGSEA. The V and J ends lost 4 bases and 5 bases respectively, with 11 bases between them. This CDR3 region has 13 residues. The CDR3 loop is CSVAGVLTGELFF. The CDR3 coding sequence is TGCAGCGTTGCAGGGGTTTTGACCGGGGAGCTGTTTTTT.

As to this clonotype: Since a much larger clone is just one base distant, this may be a read error. The chain couples TRBV9 to TRBJ2-3; D call uncertain. Germline CDR1 and CDR2: SGDLS and YYNGEE. This CDR3 spans 12 amino acids. Written as DNA, the CDR3 is TGTGCCAGCAGCGCCCCGGCAGATGCGCAGTATTTT. It codes for CASSAPADAQYF.